This TCR beta chain was retrieved from a study of blood T cell repertoires in COVID-19. Study details: The analysed material was cDNA or gDNA that came from T cells, B-cell-depleted T cells, or PBMCs.

CDR1 and CDR2 (germline): SGHNT, YENEEA. The CDR3 spans 19 residues. With V trimmed by 2 bases and J by 7 bases, 18 bases remained unmatched. Sequencing was performed with immunoSEQ multiplex PCR; in TCRdb, only in-frame clones are kept and a portion is missing. The sample contains fewer than 350,000 clones, 81% of which appear only once. The clonotype comes from a woman aged 60-70 years with active or convalescent COVID-19. The sample comprised peripheral blood. The gene calls are TRBV11-3 and TRBJ2-1, with 9 bases aligning to TRBD2. The DNA for the CDR3 is TGTGCCAGCAGCTTACGACCGCGGGGGGGCCTGACCTCGGGGAATGAGCAGTTCTTC. It is translated as CASSLRPRGGLTSGNEQFF. Variable domain in full (rest from reference TRBV11-3 and TRBJ2-1): EAGVVQSPRYKIIEKKQPVAFWCNPISGHNTLYWYLQNLGQGPELLIRYENEEAVDDSQLPKDRFSAERLKGVDSTLKIQPAELGDSAVYLCASSLRPRGGLTSGNEQFFGPGTRLTVL.